This entry lists 21 T cell receptor beta chains sequenced from one sample in a study of cytomegalovirus exposure and HLA in healthy donors. The primer mix had 60 Vbeta and 13 Jbeta primers. Repertoires were generated with immunoSEQ multiplex PCR, while TCRdb's copy carries only in-frame clones and drops some. The table lists around 93,000 clones, around 73% of them singletons. Sequenced sample: PBMCs. These receptors originate from a woman in her forties in good health and CMV-seronegative.

CDR3 amino acids: CASSYRQGRAYEQYF. DNA of the CDR3: TGTGCCAGCAGTTACCGACAGGGTAGGGCCTACGAGCAGTACTTC. The V call is TRBV6-5, the J call TRBJ2-5; 7 bases are a match to TRBD1. The tail of the sequence fits TRBJ2-7 better, so the J call may be wrong. This CDR3 contains 15 residues. CDR1 is MNHEY and CDR2 is SVGAGI in the germline V gene.

The chain employs TRBV10-3 and TRBJ1-2; D remains unclear. The CDR3 extends over 11 amino acids. Germline V gives CDR1 ENHRY, CDR2 SYGVKD. Trimming left V 5 bases short and J 5 bases short, with 6 bases between. This chain's CDR3 is CAISPGYGYTF. CDR3 DNA: TGTGCCATCAGTCCGGGGTATGGCTACACCTTC.

The genes are TRBV21-1 and TRBJ2-7; whether TRBD1, the table's D call, matches the DNA was not checked. TRBV21-1 is shown as a pseudogene. There are 13 residues in the CDR3. CDR3 loop: CASSKEGATESYF. The CDR3 DNA reads as TGTGCCAGCAGCAAAGAAGGGGCGACTGAGTCGTACTTC.

This clone was picked up one time. V gene TRBV7-9 combines with J gene TRBJ2-1, with 7 bases lining up with TRBD1. Germline trimming cut 1 base from V and 0 bases from J; bases unmatched to any gene: 6. The CDR3 extends over 17 amino acids. CDR1 and CDR2 (germline): SEHNR, FQNEAQ (reference sequence). The CDR3: CASSLEGGRSSYNEQFF. Written as DNA, the CDR3 is TGTGCCAGCAGCTTAGAAGGGGGCAGAAGCTCCTACAATGAGCAGTTCTTC.

This sequence joins TRBV4-3 and TRBJ2-3; 14 bases map to TRBD2. Germline V gives CDR1 LGHNA, CDR2 YSLEER. The CDR3 length is 18 residues. The ends lost 0 bases at V and 5 bases at J; junction bases unmatched: 7. The CDR3 nucleotides are TGCGCCAGCAGCCAAGATTGGGGGGGACTAGCGGGAGTAGATACGCAGTATTTT. Amino acids: CASSQDWGGLAGVDTQYF.

Turning to this clone: One end of the junction varies from germline; a read error may be responsible. This rearrangement joins TRBV7-9 to TRBJ1-5; D possibly corresponds to TRBD1 (5 bases). CDR1 and CDR2 (germline): SEHNR, FQNEAQ (reference sequence). The CDR3 totals 12 residues. CDR3 residues: CSSSPGGGTQHF. DNA of the CDR3: TGTTCCAGCAGCCCCGGGGGGGGAACCCAGCATTTT.

CDR3 in amino acids: CASSQGGSYGGGETQYF. In DNA, the CDR3 is TGCGCCAGCAGCCAAGGAGGGTCTTATGGGGGAGGAGAGACCCAGTACTTC. The chain is built from TRBV4-1 and TRBJ2-5; a weak D match, TRBD2 (6 bases). Trimming took off 1 base at V and 4 bases at J, with 19 bases between the two ends. The CDR3 consists of 17 residues. The germline V gene encodes CDR1 MGHRA and CDR2 YSYEKL.

On this clone: One junction end does not reproduce the germline sequence, and a read error may be involved. The chain links TRBV29-1 to TRBJ1-2, with a possible D match to TRBD1 (6 bases). Germline CDR1 is SQVTM and CDR2 is ANQGSEA. This CDR3 is built from 14 residues. The CDR3 region has the DNA TGCAGCGTTATACAGGGAATTAGTAACTATGGCTACGCCTTC. Translated: CSVIQGISNYGYAF.

The chain is built from TRBV18 and TRBJ1-1, with 10 bases lining up with TRBD1. CDR1 is KGHSH and CDR2 is LQKENI in the germline V gene. The ends lost 3 bases at V and 7 bases at J; junction bases unmatched: 8. The CDR3 extends over 15 amino acids. CDR3: CASSPATGGSGEAFF. The DNA for the CDR3 is TGTGCCAGCTCACCGGCGACAGGGGGCTCGGGTGAAGCTTTCTTT.

As concerns this clone: The junction and the germline gene differ at one end; a read error may be behind it. The chain links TRBV6-1 to TRBJ2-7; no clear D. CDR3 size: 15 residues. The germline gives CDR1 MNHNS, CDR2 SASEGT. CDR3 bases: TGTGCCAGCACTGAATTCCTTCTTCCTACCTACGAGCAGTACTTC. Protein: CASTEFLLPTYEQYF.

V is TRBV28 and J is TRBJ2-1; TRBD2 matches at 7 bases. From germline, CDR1 is MDHEN and CDR2 SYDVKM. This CDR3 region has 14 residues. V was pared by 6 bases and J by 6 bases, with 8 bases of the junction left unmatched. The CDR3 sequence is CASRYTLAVNEQFF. The DNA for the CDR3 is TGTGCCAGCAGGTACACTCTAGCGGTCAATGAGCAGTTCTTC.

The chain carries TRBV7-9 and TRBJ1-5; weak D call: TRBD1 (6 bases). V was pared by 5 bases and J by 4 bases, with 15 bases between. The CDR3 is 15 residues long. CDR1 is SEHNR and CDR2 is FQNEAQ in the germline V gene (reference sequence). The CDR3 here is CASSPVGQGNQPQHF. The CDR3, as DNA: TGTGCCAGCAGCCCGGTAGGGCAGGGGAATCAGCCCCAGCATTTT. The full variable domain, in which reference TRBV7-9 and TRBJ1-5 provide the parts outside the CDR3, is DTGVSQNPRHKITKRGQNVTFRCDPISEHNRLYWYRQTLGQGPEFLTYFQNEAQLEKSRLLSDRFSAERPKGSFSTLEIQRTEQGDSAMYLCASSPVGQGNQPQHFGDGTRLSIL.

This rearrangement joins TRBV29-1 to TRBJ1-1; perhaps TRBD1 as D (5 bases). V was pared by 4 bases and J by 5 bases, with 17 bases between. Looked up from germline, CDR1 is SQVTM and CDR2 is ANQGSEA. This CDR3 region has 14 residues. This chain's CDR3 is CSVGEGSGVTEAFF. CDR3 in DNA: TGCAGCGTTGGAGAGGGGAGCGGAGTAACTGAAGCTTTCTTT.

The chain employs TRBV13 and TRBJ2-7; 14 nucleotides match TRBD2. The CDR3 consists of 15 residues. The V segment lost 3 bases and the J segment 6 bases; nucleotides outside the gene matches: 4. The V gene's germline CDR1 is PRHDT and CDR2 FYEKMQ (reference sequence). This chain's CDR3 is CASSLTSGRAGEQYF. The CDR3, as DNA: TGTGCCAGCAGCTTGACTAGCGGGAGGGCCGGCGAGCAGTACTTC.

V usage is TRBV7-8 and J usage is TRBJ1-5; 9 bases align to TRBD1. The CDR3 loop spans 15 amino acids. CDR1 and CDR2 from the germline V gene are SGHVS and FQNEAQ. V gave up 5 bases and J gave up 7 bases; unmatched junction bases: 9. CDR3 DNA: TGTGCCAGCAGCGTCACAGGGGGCGCCGGGCAGCCCCAGCATTTT. Its translation is CASSVTGGAGQPQHF.

CDR3 bases: TGCGCCAGCAGAGTTGGACAGGGTGTCGGGGCTTTCTTT. It yields the protein CASRVGQGVGAFF. The chain couples TRBV5-1 to TRBJ1-1, with TRBD1 identical over 8 bases. J was trimmed by 11 bases and V by 5 bases; bases with no gene match: 11. The CDR3 has 13 residues. Germline V gene sequence: CDR1 SGHRS, CDR2 YFSETQ.

The chain joins TRBV30 to TRBJ1-1; D unclear. The V gene's germline CDR1 is GTSNPN and CDR2 SVGIG (reference sequence). The CDR3 length is 14 residues. The V gene lost 3 bases and the J gene lost 7 bases, with 18 bases spanning the gap. The CDR3 loop reads CAWSRRSATIEAFF. The DNA for the CDR3 is TGTGCCTGGAGCAGGAGGTCAGCCACCATTGAAGCTTTCTTT.

The chain combines TRBV12-2 with TRBJ1-2. TRBV12-2 constitutes a pseudogene. The CDR3 runs to 13 residues. DNA for the CDR3: TGTGCAAGTCGCTTGTTCTCCCGGGTTGACTACACCTTC. Translation: CASRLFSRVDYTF.

The chain employs TRBV4-1 and TRBJ1-2; D is perhaps TRBD1 (6 bases). CDR1 and CDR2 from the germline V gene are MGHRA and YSYEKL. The CDR3 length is 16 residues. Between the trimmed V and J ends, which lost 7 bases and 3 bases, there was a span of 21 bases. The CDR3 DNA is TGCGCCAGCACCCCCCTCCTTCAGGGGACGGACTATGGCTACACCTTC. As protein: CASTPLLQGTDYGYTF.

The chain carries TRBV2 and TRBJ2-2, with TRBD2 matching 9 bases. Trimming removed 5 bases from V and 2 bases from J; junction bases left unmatched: 3. Germline CDR1 reads SNHLY; CDR2 reads FYNNEI. The CDR3 runs to 15 residues. CDR3 amino acids: CASSQTSGNTGELFF. CDR3 nucleotide sequence: TGTGCCAGCAGTCAGACTAGCGGCAACACCGGGGAGCTGTTTTTT. Based on the CDR3 plus reference TRBV2 and TRBJ2-2, the full variable domain is EPEVTQTPSHQVTQMGQEVILRCVPISNHLYFYWYRQILGQKVEFLVSFYNNEISEKSEIFDDQFSVERPDGSNFTLKIRSTKLEDSAMYFCASSQTSGNTGELFFGEGSRLTVL.

This chain links TRBV7-9 with TRBJ1-1; D remains unclear. This CDR3 spans 12 amino acids. The ends were cut back, 1 base at V and 8 bases at J, with 8 bases in the middle. Germline CDR1 reads SEHNR; CDR2 reads FQNEAQ (reference sequence). CDR3 protein: CASSLEWQEAFF. CDR3 DNA: TGTGCCAGCAGCTTAGAGTGGCAGGAAGCTTTCTTT. Supplemented by reference TRBV7-9 and TRBJ1-1, the full variable domain reads DTGVSQNPRHKITKRGQNVTFRCDPISEHNRLYWYRQTLGQGPEFLTYFQNEAQLEKSRLLSDRFSAERPKGSFSTLEIQRTEQGDSAMYLCASSLEWQEAFFGQGTRLTVV.